This T cell receptor (beta chain) was captured in a study of T cells in localized non-small cell lung cancer. Findings and caveats of the study: Clonality peaked in uninvolved adjacent lung rather than tumor. Turning up in adjacent lung were a median approximately 58 of the top 100 tumor clones.

The CDR3 consists of 16 residues. From germline, CDR1 is MGHRA and CDR2 YSYEKL. Trimming took 0 bases from V and 7 from J, leaving 18 bases between them. TCRdb keeps only in-frame clones here, not all; method: immunoSEQ multiplex PCR. Here the sample spans 45,000 to 60,000 clones, 85% to 90% being singletons. Regarding this clone: No antigen is known for it.

This clonotype originated in a man between 40 and 70 years old with stage II lung adenocarcinoma. The rearrangement uses TRBV4-1 and TRBJ2-5; perhaps TRBD2 as D (5 bases). Source: PBMCs, taken before any cancer treatment. The CDR3 region has the DNA TGCGCCAGCAGCCAAGATACGAGGGATTTATGGGGGACCCAGTACTTC. It translates to CASSQDTRDLWGTQYF.